A selection of T cell receptor beta chains follows, all from one sample in a study of cytomegalovirus exposure and HLA in healthy donors. Method: immunoSEQ multiplex PCR; TCRdb's copy keeps in-frame clones and lacks some. The top ten clones hold about 0.3% of a sample with a few hundred thousand clones, roughly 80% of them seen once. Source material: PBMCs. These receptors all come from a girl aged 2 to 10 in good health and CMV-seronegative. CDR3s include the opening cysteine and the closing phenylalanine or tryptophan. A D gene is named only where the DNA matches it firmly. Some rows mark clone size as missing; the rest say once, few, many or name a class of expanded clone.

d_call clone_size cdr3_length j_call v_call cdr3_aa cdr3_nt
NA NA 13 TRBJ2-1 TRBV6-5 CASSDPGADEQFF TGTGCCAGCAGTGACCCAGGAGCGGATGAGCAGTTCTTC
TRBD1 NA 14 TRBJ2-4 TRBV10-3 CATRTGFGKNIQYF TGTGCCACCCGGACAGGGTTTGGCAAAAACATTCAGTACTTC
TRBD2 NA 14 TRBJ2-3 TRBV30 CAWTGGSVTDTQYF TGTGCCTGGACCGGGGGGTCCGTCACAGATACGCAGTATTTT
NA NA 13 TRBJ1-2 TRBV28 CASRTGIDGGYTF TGTGCCAGCAGAACAGGGATCGATGGAGGCTACACCTTC
TRBD1 NA 13 TRBJ1-1 TRBV18 CASSQTGLIEAFF TGTGCCAGCTCACAGACAGGGCTTATTGAAGCTTTCTTT
NA once 14 TRBJ1-5 TRBV21-1 CASSKGYSNQPQHF TGTGCCAGCAGCAAAGGTTATAGCAATCAGCCCCAGCATTTT
NA once 15 TRBJ1-6 TRBV2 CASSRLTGKPSPLHF TGTGCCAGCAGTCGTTTAACAGGGAAGCCCTCACCCCTCCACTTT
TRBD1 once 16 TRBJ2-7 TRBV27 CASSSPTRDRDYEQYF TGTGCCAGCAGCTCACCCACCCGGGACAGGGACTACGAGCAGTACTTC
TRBD2 NA 16 TRBJ2-1 TRBV5-4 CASSPRASGGGNEQFF TGTGCCAGCAGCCCGAGGGCCAGCGGGGGAGGGAATGAGCAGTTCTTC
TRBD1 NA 15 TRBJ2-7 TRBV28 CASSPAGQGNYEQYF TGTGCCAGCAGTCCCGCGGGACAGGGGAACTACGAGCAGTACTTC
NA NA 11 TRBJ2-5 TRBV20-1 CSARSRETQYF TGCAGTGCTAGATCCCGGGAGACCCAGTACTTC
TRBD1 NA 14 TRBJ1-6 TRBV7-2 CASSLNRGPTPLHF TGTGCCAGCAGCTTAAACAGGGGGCCGACACCCCTCCACTTT
NA NA 13 TRBJ2-3 TRBV9 CASPGPSTDTQYF TGTGCCAGCCCTGGCCCTAGCACAGATACGCAGTATTTT
NA NA 14 TRBJ1-2 TRBV27 CASSLAGVDYGYTF TGTGCCAGCAGTTTGGCCGGGGTAGACTATGGCTACACCTTC
NA once 16 TRBJ2-2 TRBV5-4 CASSVGVSWVTGELFF TGTGCCAGCAGCGTCGGGGTATCCTGGGTTACCGGGGAGCTGTTTTTT
TRBD1 NA 14 TRBJ1-4 TRBV4-1 CASSPADNRGQGQF TGCGCCAGCAGCCCGGCGGATAATAGGGGACAGGGGCAATTT
TRBD2 NA 15 TRBJ2-1 TRBV5-6 CASSLGTSAYNEQFF TGTGCCAGCAGCTTGGGGACTAGCGCTTACAATGAGCAGTTCTTC
NA NA 14 TRBJ2-7 TRBV5-5 CASSFGGEGYEQYF TGTGCCAGCAGCTTCGGAGGGGAAGGCTACGAGCAGTACTTC
NA NA 14 TRBJ1-5 TRBV25-1 CASSEHESNQPQHF TGTGCCAGCAGCGAACATGAGTCCAATCAGCCCCAGCATTTT
NA NA 13 TRBJ1-2 TRBV6-6 CASRLTGGYGYTF TGTGCCAGCAGACTCACGGGGGGCTATGGCTACACCTTC
NA NA 14 TRBJ2-3 TRBV19 CASSIGPGTDTQYF TGTGCCAGTAGTATAGGGCCCGGCACAGATACGCAGTATTTT
TRBD1 NA 16 TRBJ2-3 TRBV5-1 CASSPGTGVSTDTQYF TGCGCCAGCAGCCCCGGGACAGGGGTTAGCACAGATACGCAGTATTTT
NA NA 13 TRBJ1-5 TRBV6-5 CASRVGGNQPQHF TGTGCCAGCAGGGTCGGGGGCAATCAGCCCCAGCATTTT
NA few 13 TRBJ1-1 TRBV11-3 CASSAGMNTEAFF TGTGCCAGCAGCGCCGGGATGAACACTGAAGCTTTCTTT
TRBD1 NA 17 TRBJ2-1 TRBV14 CASSQEAGTGGYNEQFF TGTGCCAGCAGCCAAGAGGCCGGGACAGGGGGCTACAATGAGCAGTTCTTC
TRBD1 NA 14 TRBJ1-2 TRBV28 CASSYRTGIYGYTF TGTGCCAGCAGTTATCGGACAGGGATCTATGGCTACACCTTC
NA NA 15 TRBJ2-1 TRBV27 CASSLRGGNHNEQFF TGTGCCAGCAGTTTAAGGGGGGGGAACCACAATGAGCAGTTCTTC
NA NA 13 TRBJ1-5 TRBV15 CATSREINQPQHF TGTGCCACCAGCAGGGAGATCAATCAGCCCCAGCATTTT
TRBD2 NA 15 TRBJ2-7 TRBV6-5 CASHFRSGDPYEQYF TGTGCCAGCCACTTCCGTAGCGGGGACCCCTACGAGCAGTACTTC
NA NA 13 TRBJ1-1 TRBV6-4 CASSESLDSEAFF TGTGCCAGCAGTGAAAGTTTAGACAGTGAAGCTTTCTTT
TRBD2 NA 16 TRBJ2-3 TRBV6-4 CASSEYSGRARDTQYF TGTGCCAGCAGTGAATATAGCGGGAGGGCCAGAGATACGCAGTATTTT
NA NA 16 TRBJ1-3 TRBV19 CASSIGPSEDGNTIYF TGTGCCAGTAGTATAGGCCCCAGCGAAGATGGAAACACCATATATTTT
TRBD2 once 13 TRBJ2-7 TRBV11-2 CASSSWEGPEQYF TGTGCCAGCAGCTCTTGGGAGGGGCCGGAGCAGTACTTC
NA NA 14 TRBJ1-2 TRBV6-1 CASSEVGGGYGYTF TGTGCCAGCAGTGAAGTAGGGGGTGGCTATGGCTACACCTTC
TRBD2 NA 16 TRBJ2-3 TRBV30 CAWIPSGGLHTDTQYF TGTGCCTGGATTCCTAGCGGGGGGTTACACACAGATACGCAGTATTTT